This T cell receptor beta chain was captured by sequencing in a study of blood T cell repertoires in COVID-19. Study processing details: Reference gene primer amplification gave estimated nucleated cell counts. Using immunoSEQ multiplex PCR, the repertoire was profiled, and TCRdb retains in-frame clones only, with some absent. D and trimming come from the DNA, and the V and J calls and clone size come from that table. This table has 360,000 or so clones, around nine tenths appearing once. Sequencing was done on a sample of PBMCs or T cells enriched from blood (not recorded which). The sequence was collected from a woman under 40 who had been exposed to COVID-19.

The CDR3 DNA sequence: TGCGCCAGCAGTCGAACAGGGAATCAGCCCCAGCATTTT. As protein: CASSRTGNQPQHF. The genes are TRBV10-2 and TRBJ1-5, with D perhaps TRBD1 (6 bases). CDR3 length equals 13 residues. The germline V gene encodes CDR1 WSHSY and CDR2 SAAADI. V was clipped by 5 bases and J by 4 bases, with 9 bases between them.